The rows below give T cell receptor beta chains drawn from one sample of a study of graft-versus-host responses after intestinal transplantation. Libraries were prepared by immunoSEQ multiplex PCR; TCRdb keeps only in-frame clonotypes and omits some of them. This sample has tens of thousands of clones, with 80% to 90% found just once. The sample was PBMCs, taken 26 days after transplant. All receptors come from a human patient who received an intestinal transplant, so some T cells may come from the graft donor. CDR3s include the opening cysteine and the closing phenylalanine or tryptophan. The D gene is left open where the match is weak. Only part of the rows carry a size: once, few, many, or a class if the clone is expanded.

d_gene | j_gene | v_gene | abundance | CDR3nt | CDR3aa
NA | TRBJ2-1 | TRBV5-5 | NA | TGTGCCTGTGTGGGGCCTTCCTACAATGAGCAGTTCTTC | CACVGPSYNEQFF
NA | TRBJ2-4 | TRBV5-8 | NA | TGTGCCAGCACACTTCGAGGGAGTAACATTCAGTACTTC | CASTLRGSNIQYF
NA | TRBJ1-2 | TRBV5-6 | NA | TGTGCCAGCAGCCCGGGACAAACCTATGGCTACACCTTC | CASSPGQTYGYTF
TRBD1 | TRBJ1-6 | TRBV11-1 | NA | TGTGCCAGCAGCTTTCAACAGGGGACACCCCTCCACTTT | CASSFQQGTPLHF
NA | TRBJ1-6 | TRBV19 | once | TGTGCCAGTAGTAACAGCTTCAATTCACCCCTCCACTTT | CASSNSFNSPLHF
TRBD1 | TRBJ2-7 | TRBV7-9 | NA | TGTGCCAGCAGCCCCCAAGGACAGGGGGCCTACGAGCAGTACTTC | CASSPQGQGAYEQYF
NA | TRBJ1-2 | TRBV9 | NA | TGTGCCAGCAGCCACCTCGGGAGGGACACAGGCGGCTACACCTTC | CASSHLGRDTGGYTF
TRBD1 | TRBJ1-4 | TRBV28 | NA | TGTGCCAGCAGTTTAAGACCGGGACAGGGGGAGGAAAAACTGTTTTTT | CASSLRPGQGEEKLFF
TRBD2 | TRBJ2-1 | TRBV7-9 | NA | TGTGCCAGCAGCTTAGGCAGTTCTAGCGGAGGAGAGCAGTTCTTC | CASSLGSSSGGEQFF
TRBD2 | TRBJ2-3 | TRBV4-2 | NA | TGTGCCAGCAGCCAGGGGCTAGCGGGGGGAACAGATACGCAGTATTTT | CASSQGLAGGTDTQYF
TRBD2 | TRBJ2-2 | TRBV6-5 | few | TGTGCCAGCAGTTTACTCGGGGGGTATAGCACCGGGGAGCTGTTTTTT | CASSLLGGYSTGELFF
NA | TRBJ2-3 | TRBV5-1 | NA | TGCGCCAGCAGCTTGTTAGCCCCCGACGATACGCAGTATTTT | CASSLLAPDDTQYF
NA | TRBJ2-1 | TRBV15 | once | TGTGCCACCAGCAGAGATCGAGAGGGTCCGGAGCAGTTCTTC | CATSRDREGPEQFF
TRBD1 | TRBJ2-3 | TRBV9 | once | TGTGCCAGCAGCGTAGGGGACAGTGGCACAGATACGCAGTATTTT | CASSVGDSGTDTQYF
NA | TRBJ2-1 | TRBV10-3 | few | TGTGCCATCAGTGAACTATCTAGAAATGAGCAGTTCTTC | CAISELSRNEQFF
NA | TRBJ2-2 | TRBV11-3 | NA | TGTGCCAGCAGCCCGGAACAGGGAACAACGAACACCGGGGAGCTGTTTTTT | CASSPEQGTTNTGELFF
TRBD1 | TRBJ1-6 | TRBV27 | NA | TGTGCCAGCAGTCATAGGTGGACAGGCCATCGTTCACCCCTCCACTTT | CASSHRWTGHRSPLHF
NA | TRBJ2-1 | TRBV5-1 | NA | TGCGCCAGCAGCTTCTTGACGGGAGCGGACAATGAGCAGTTCTTC | CASSFLTGADNEQFF